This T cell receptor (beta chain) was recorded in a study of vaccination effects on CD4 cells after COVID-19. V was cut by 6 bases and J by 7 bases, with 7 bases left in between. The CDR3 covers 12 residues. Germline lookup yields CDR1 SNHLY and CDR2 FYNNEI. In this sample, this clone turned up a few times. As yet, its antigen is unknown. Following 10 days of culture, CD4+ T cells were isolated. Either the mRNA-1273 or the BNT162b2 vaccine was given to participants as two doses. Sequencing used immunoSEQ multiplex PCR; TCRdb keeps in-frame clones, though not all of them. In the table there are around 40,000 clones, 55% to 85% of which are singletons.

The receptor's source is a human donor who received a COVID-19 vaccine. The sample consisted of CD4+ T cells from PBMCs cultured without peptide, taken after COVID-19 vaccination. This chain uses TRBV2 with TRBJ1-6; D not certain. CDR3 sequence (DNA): TGTGCCAGCAGGGAATCCAATTCACCCCTCCACTTT. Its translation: CASRESNSPLHF. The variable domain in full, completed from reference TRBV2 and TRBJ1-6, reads EPEVTQTPSHQVTQMGQEVILRCVPISNHLYFYWYRQILGQKVEFLVSFYNNEISEKSEIFDDQFSVERPDGSNFTLKIRSTKLEDSAMYFCASRESNSPLHFGNGTRLTVT.